This TCR beta chain was recovered during a study of shared clonotypes between healthy human individuals. Donors were healthy HIV-negative adults without recently reported acute infections or vaccinations. CD4+ cells underwent separation, giving CD45RA+ naive and CD45RA-negative memory subsets. Comments on this clone: The antigen remains unidentified.

V was cut by 2 bases and J by 7 bases, with 12 bases left in between. Germline-derived CDR1 and CDR2 are KGHSH and LQKENI. The CDR3 consists of 13 residues. General study points: Sampling involved blood alone; tissue repertoires likely differ.

In the original workflow: ImmunoSEQ only sent back junction sequences with no quality scores, so filtering was done differently. Assay used: immunoSEQ multiplex PCR; TCRdb lists only in-frame clones, some missing. V and J calls and clone size follow that table, whereas D and trimming were derived from the DNA. Of 2 million to 2.5 million clones in the sample, 80% to 95% were seen once. The sequencing input was naive CD4+ T cells from PBMCs. Noted subset: CD45RA+ positively selected. The rearrangement joins TRBV18 to TRBJ2-7; D is ambiguous. The receptor's source is a man between 18 and 29 years old in good health. Some clones in this sample may be carry-over from other donors' samples. The CDR3 is CASSPGMEREQYF. CDR3 DNA: TGTGCCAGCTCACCAGGTATGGAGAGGGAGCAGTACTTC.